Shown below are 18 T cell receptor beta chains from a single sample sequenced in a study of shared clonotypes between healthy human individuals. Measured with immunoSEQ multiplex PCR; TCRdb has only the in-frame clones, and not every one. The table has some 1.5 million clones, more than 95% seen once. Sample: naive CD4+ T cells sorted from blood. As to subset: CD45RA+ positively selected. The receptor set was obtained from a man younger than 45 in good health.

The V and J genes are TRBV30 and TRBJ2-7, with D perhaps being TRBD1 or TRBD2 (5 bases each). Germline V gene sequence: CDR1 GTSNPN, CDR2 SVGIG (reference sequence). V shed 0 bases and J shed 1 base, with 10 bases lying between them. The CDR3 sequence is 14 residues long. The CDR3 sequence: CAWSVGDGSYEQYF. The DNA of the CDR3 is TGTGCCTGGAGTGTGGGGGACGGATCCTACGAGCAGTACTTC.

The chain links TRBV5-1 to TRBJ2-7; the D gene could be TRBD1 or TRBD2 (5 bases each). Germline lookup yields CDR1 SGHRS and CDR2 YFSETQ. Trimming took 2 bases from V and 3 from J, leaving 6 bases between them. CDR3 length: 12 residues. CDR3 region: CASSFGGYEQYF. The CDR3 DNA sequence: TGCGCCAGCAGCTTTGGGGGCTACGAGCAGTACTTC.

The chain employs TRBV5-1 and TRBJ2-7, with D maybe TRBD1 (5 bases). There are 15 residues in the CDR3. V was pared by 0 bases and J by 3 bases, with 13 bases between. Per germline, CDR1 SGHRS and CDR2 YFSETQ. The CDR3 sequence is CASSLAGARNYEQYF. The DNA for the CDR3 is TGCGCCAGCAGCTTGGCTGGGGCCAGGAACTACGAGCAGTACTTC.

The chain joins TRBV5-1 to TRBJ2-7; D gene uncertain. The CDR3 totals 11 residues. V lost 5 bases and J lost 5, with 8 bases in between. The germline gives CDR1 SGHRS, CDR2 YFSETQ. The CDR3 sequence: CASRVLNEQYF. The CDR3 nucleotides read TGCGCCAGCAGGGTTCTCAACGAGCAGTACTTC.

For this clone: This sample includes further DNA sequences coding for the same CDR3. The CDR3 sequence is CASSLEAKNIQYF. The CDR3 region has the DNA TGCGCCAGCAGCCTGGAGGCCAAAAACATTCAGTACTTC. This chain uses TRBV5-1 with TRBJ2-4, with D hard to call. V was cut by 4 bases and J by 1 base, with 6 bases left in between. CDR1 SGHRS and CDR2 YFSETQ come from the germline V gene. The CDR3 totals 13 residues.

The rearrangement joins TRBV19 to TRBJ1-5; D remains ambiguous. This CDR3 comprises 14 residues. Germline V lookup: CDR1 LNHDA, CDR2 SQIVND (reference sequence). The ends were cut back, 7 bases at V and 2 bases at J, with 12 bases in the middle. The CDR3 nucleotides read TGTGCCAGTATTCAATTGGGTCGCAATCAGCCCCAGCATTTT. This translates into CASIQLGRNQPQHF.

The chain is built from TRBV11-2 and TRBJ2-1, with 10 bases lining up with TRBD2. The CDR3 spans 17 residues. Germline trimming cut 4 bases from V and 6 bases from J; bases unmatched to any gene: 12. Germline CDR1 reads SGHAT; CDR2 reads FQNNGV. The CDR3 bases are TGTGCCAGCAGCTCTCGTCTCATAGCGGGAGGCTTCAATGAGCAGTTCTTC. It codes for CASSSRLIAGGFNEQFF.

The V call is TRBV30, the J call TRBJ2-2; D remains unclear. Trimming left V 0 bases short and J 8 bases short, with 10 bases between. Germline V gene lookup returns CDR1 GTSNPN and CDR2 SVGIG (reference sequence). The CDR3 runs to 13 residues. CDR3: CAWSVRVLGELFF. The DNA of the CDR3 is TGTGCCTGGAGTGTAAGGGTATTAGGGGAGCTGTTTTTT.

The chain links TRBV6-1 to TRBJ2-7; D assignment may be TRBD1 or TRBD2 (6 bases each). Germline CDR1 reads MNHNS; CDR2 reads SASEGT. The CDR3 spans 15 residues. The V end lost 1 base, the J end lost 4 bases, and 14 bases lay between the germline ends. In nucleotides, the CDR3 is TGTGCCAGCAGTGAAGTTGACAGGAGGGTTTACGAGCAGTACTTC. It translates to CASSEVDRRVYEQYF.

The chain is built from TRBV29-1 and TRBJ2-3; D is uncertain. The germline gives CDR1 SQVTM, CDR2 ANQGSEA. V was trimmed by 7 bases and J by 0 bases, leaving 8 bases between them. The CDR3 length is 12 residues. CDR3 region: CSGTASTDTQYF. The CDR3 nucleotides read TGCAGCGGAACAGCTAGCACAGATACGCAGTATTTT.

This chain connects TRBV5-1 to TRBJ2-5, with 9 bases that match TRBD1. The junction had 5 bases not matched to a gene; V was cut back by 2 bases and J by 0 bases. Looked up from germline, CDR1 is SGHRS and CDR2 is YFSETQ. CDR3 size: 16 residues. CDR3 amino acids: CASSFPTGGDQETQYF. Written as DNA, the CDR3 is TGCGCCAGCAGCTTTCCGACAGGGGGTGACCAAGAGACCCAGTACTTC.

A few counts support this clone. Other DNA sequences of this sample code for an identical CDR3. The rearrangement links TRBV7-9 to TRBJ1-1; D not resolved. CDR3 length: 12 amino acids. Germline V gene lookup returns CDR1 SEHNR and CDR2 FQNEAQ (reference sequence). V lost 3 bases, J lost 0 bases, and 2 bases lay in between. CDR3 sequence: CASSLVNTEAFF. In DNA form, the CDR3 reads TGTGCCAGCAGCTTGGTGAACACTGAAGCTTTCTTT.

The V call is TRBV28, the J call TRBJ2-2; 8 nucleotides agree with TRBD2. Germline-derived CDR1 and CDR2 are MDHEN and SYDVKM. Germline trimming cut 5 bases from V and 6 bases from J; bases unmatched to any gene: 17. The CDR3 spans 18 residues. CDR3 DNA sequence: TGTGCCAGCAGTATCCCGGGACTAGGACGTCTTACCGCCGGGGAGCTGTTTTTT. Amino acid sequence: CASSIPGLGRLTAGELFF.

The genes are TRBV15 and TRBJ2-2; 15 bases align to TRBD2. The CDR3 sequence is 21 residues long. Germline V CDR1 and CDR2: LNHNV, YYDKDF (reference sequence). V shed 0 bases and J 3 bases; nucleotides not matched to a gene: 11. The CDR3, as DNA: TGTGCCACCAGCAGAGATTCTCGCGGACTAGCGGGAGGGCCCGACACCGGGGAGCTGTTTTTT. It encodes CATSRDSRGLAGGPDTGELFF.

This chain uses TRBV9 with TRBJ1-3, with no clear D. Germline V gene lookup returns CDR1 SGDLS and CDR2 YYNGEE. Deletions cut 0 bases from V and 2 bases from J, with 12 bases between. CDR3 length equals 16 residues. For the CDR3, the DNA is TGTGCCAGCAGCGTAGAAACCCCGGATACTGGAAACACCATATATTTT. Its translation is CASSVETPDTGNTIYF.

For this clone: The sample holds other DNA sequences that translate to the same CDR3. This chain joins TRBV19 and TRBJ1-4; perhaps TRBD1 as D (5 bases). Germline values: CDR1 LNHDA, CDR2 SQIVND (reference sequence). Trimming pared 5 bases from V and 0 bases from J, leaving 10 bases between. The CDR3 has 15 amino acids. The CDR3 DNA is TGTGCCAGTAGTCCCCGGGGGGCAACTAATGAAAAACTGTTTTTT. Translation: CASSPRGATNEKLFF.

This clone was found a few times. The junction differs from germline at one of its ends, possibly a read error. V and J are TRBV5-8 and TRBJ2-7; no reliable D call. CDR1 is SGHTS, CDR2 YDEGEE, per germline. CDR3 length equals 8 residues. The CDR3 reads CASSPRRF. For the CDR3, the DNA is TGTGCCAGCAGCCCCCGGCGATTC.

The chain employs TRBV9 and TRBJ1-2, with TRBD1 identical over 8 bases. V shed 1 base and J 3 bases; nucleotides not matched to a gene: 8. Germline lookup yields CDR1 SGDLS and CDR2 YYNGEE. CDR3 size: 16 residues. CDR3 sequence: CASSVIPDRVHYGYTF. CDR3 nucleotides: TGTGCCAGCAGCGTAATCCCGGACAGGGTTCACTATGGCTACACCTTC.